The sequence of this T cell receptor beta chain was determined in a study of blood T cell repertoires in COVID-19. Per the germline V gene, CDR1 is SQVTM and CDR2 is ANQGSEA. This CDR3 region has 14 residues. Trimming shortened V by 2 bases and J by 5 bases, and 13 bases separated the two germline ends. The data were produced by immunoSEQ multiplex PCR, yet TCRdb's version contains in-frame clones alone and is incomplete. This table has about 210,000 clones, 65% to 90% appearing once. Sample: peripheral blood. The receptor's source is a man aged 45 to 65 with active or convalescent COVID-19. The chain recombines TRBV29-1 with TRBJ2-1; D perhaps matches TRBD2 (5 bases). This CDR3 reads CSVESGASHNEQFF. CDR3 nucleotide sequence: TGCAGCGTTGAAAGCGGAGCGTCCCACAATGAGCAGTTCTTC.